The 29 T cell receptor beta chains below all came from one sample that was sequenced in a study of control samples from healthy donors and cancer patients (TCRdb year 2020). Libraries were built with the immunoSEQ multiplex PCR assay. Imported from immuneACCESS, the table was reduced by TCRdb to in-frame sequences with V and J called. These copies leave out some clones; in studies compared against another copy, an unresolved V gene accounts for under half, and the cause of the remainder is not known. The sample data list about 71,000 clones, and around 92% of these were observed just once. About a fifth of the sample is held by the ten biggest clonotypes. Material: PBMCs. These receptors were taken from a man aged 55 to 69 with lung cancer.

A single count supports this clone. V usage is TRBV7-9 and J usage is TRBJ1-1, with D hard to call. Germline loops: CDR1 SEHNR, CDR2 FQNEAQ (reference sequence). There are 14 residues in the CDR3. Trimming took off 5 bases at V and 8 bases at J, with 18 bases between the two ends. CDR3 DNA sequence: TGTGCCAGCAGCCCGACGGTAGGGCGCTTGGAAGCTTTCTTT. Its protein is CASSPTVGRLEAFF.

This clone was detected once. The chain combines TRBV7-3 with TRBJ2-3; perhaps TRBD2 as D (6 bases). The germline gives CDR1 SGHTA, CDR2 FQGTGA. The V end lost 5 bases, the J end lost 1 base, and 13 bases lay between the germline ends. CDR3 length: 15 residues. This CDR3 is CASSLSGDRTDTQYF. The CDR3 DNA sequence: TGTGCCAGCAGCCTTAGCGGAGACCGCACAGATACGCAGTATTTT.

This clone has a handful of counts. This chain uses TRBV10-2 with TRBJ2-2; either TRBD1 or TRBD2 may fit D (6 bases each). CDR1 WSHSY and CDR2 SAAADI come from the germline V gene. Trimming removed 7 bases from V and 4 bases from J, with 10 bases in between. This CDR3 is built from 13 residues. CDR3 DNA: TGCGCCAGCAAATGGGGGGCCACCGGGGAGCTGTTTTTT. Its protein is CASKWGATGELFF.

This chain uses TRBV4-2 with TRBJ1-2, with unresolved D. Looked up from germline, CDR1 is LGHNA and CDR2 is YNFKEQ. The CDR3 contains 16 residues. V lost 0 bases, J lost 1 base, and 12 bases lay in between. The CDR3 protein is CASSQELMISNYGYTF. The DNA of the CDR3 is TGTGCCAGCAGCCAAGAACTGATGATTAGTAACTATGGCTACACCTTC.

The chain carries TRBV7-7 and TRBJ2-2; no clear D gene. The CDR3 totals 13 residues. Trimming removed 5 bases from V and 5 bases from J, with 9 bases in between. The V gene's germline CDR1 is SSHAT and CDR2 FNYEAQ (reference sequence). CDR3 sequence: CASSLGSTGELFF. The CDR3 DNA follows: TGTGCCAGCAGCCTAGGGTCGACCGGGGAGCTGTTTTTT.

This chain uses TRBV10-3 with TRBJ1-2; D call uncertain. CDR3 length equals 15 residues. The germline gives CDR1 ENHRY, CDR2 SYGVKD. Trimming stripped 0 bases from V and 4 bases from J, with 12 bases between. CDR3: CAISESVLGFYGYTF. CDR3 nucleotides: TGTGCCATCAGTGAGTCGGTTTTGGGATTCTATGGCTACACCTTC.

The CDR3 nucleotides are TGTGCCAGCAGCTTGGGACAGGGAAAACCTGGAAACACCATATATTTT. Translated, it gives CASSLGQGKPGNTIYF. The V and J genes are TRBV7-3 and TRBJ1-3; TRBD1 aligns across 9 bases. V shed 3 bases and J 2 bases; nucleotides not matched to a gene: 5. The CDR3 consists of 16 residues. Germline values: CDR1 SGHTA, CDR2 FQGTGA.

V is TRBV7-9 and J is TRBJ2-3; D gene unclear. Trimming removed 3 bases from V and 2 bases from J, with 6 bases in between. The CDR3 runs 13 residues. Per the germline V gene, CDR1 is SEHNR and CDR2 is FQNEAQ (reference sequence). The CDR3 coding sequence is TGTGCCAGCAGCTTCGGATCCACAGATACGCAGTATTTT. It yields the protein CASSFGSTDTQYF.

The rearrangement uses TRBV9 and TRBJ1-6; D is unclear. V was clipped by 0 bases and J by 4 bases, with 8 bases between them. Germline CDR1 and CDR2: SGDLS and YYNGEE. The CDR3 extends over 15 amino acids. CDR3 residues: CASSVEGKYNSPLHF. CDR3 sequence (DNA): TGTGCCAGCAGCGTAGAGGGAAAATATAATTCACCCCTCCACTTT. Variable domain in full (rest from reference TRBV9 and TRBJ1-6): DSGVTQTPKHLITATGQRVTLRCSPRSGDLSVYWYQQSLDQGLQFLIQYYNGEERAKGNILERFSAQQFPDLHSELNLSSLELGDSALYFCASSVEGKYNSPLHFGNGTRLTVT.

The CDR3 nucleotides read TGTGCCTGGACCGGACAGAGCAATCAGCCCCAGCATTTT. Protein sequence: CAWTGQSNQPQHF. V usage is TRBV30 and J usage is TRBJ1-5; tentatively, D is TRBD1 (6 bases). Germline values: CDR1 GTSNPN, CDR2 SVGIG (reference sequence). Trimming removed 4 bases at V and 1 base at J, with 8 bases between. The CDR3 extends over 13 amino acids.

The chain joins TRBV5-1 to TRBJ1-2; unclear D gene. Germline lookup yields CDR1 SGHRS and CDR2 YFSETQ. V gave up 4 bases and J gave up 3 bases, with 10 bases separating them. This CDR3 spans 13 amino acids. The CDR3 bases are TGCGCCAGCAGCGGATTCGAGGACTATGGCTACACCTTC. Translating it yields CASSGFEDYGYTF.

The V gene is TRBV6-5, the J gene TRBJ1-1; D unresolved. Trimming removed 0 bases at V and 0 bases at J, with 11 bases between. Germline V CDR1 and CDR2: MNHEY, SVGAGI. The CDR3 sequence is 16 residues long. CDR3 DNA sequence: TGTGCCAGCAGTTACTCGAGAAGGTTAATGAACACTGAAGCTTTCTTT. It yields the protein CASSYSRRLMNTEAFF.

The chain links TRBV9 to TRBJ2-5; 8 bases agree with TRBD1. This CDR3 spans 14 amino acids. The ends lost 3 bases at V and 5 bases at J; junction bases unmatched: 6. Germline CDR1 SGDLS, CDR2 YYNGEE. CDR3 bases: TGTGCCAGCAGCGAGACAGGGGTGGGGGAGACCCAGTACTTC. This translates into CASSETGVGETQYF.

This chain links TRBV5-1 with TRBJ2-5; 9 bases agree with TRBD1. CDR3 length equals 20 residues. J lost 1 base, V lost 2 bases, and 18 bases had no gene match. Germline V gene data show CDR1 as SGHRS and CDR2 as YFSETQ. The CDR3 DNA is TGCGCCAGCAGCTTTCAGCCGGATACCGGGACAGGGATCTTCCAAGAGACCCAGTACTTC. Translated: CASSFQPDTGTGIFQETQYF.

The chain has TRBV6-5 and TRBJ1-2; D gene ambiguous. The CDR3 length is 16 residues. The ends were cut back, 0 bases at V and 0 bases at J, with 11 bases in the middle. Germline V gives CDR1 MNHEY, CDR2 SVGAGI. CDR3 nucleotide sequence: TGTGCCAGCAGTTACTCGTCCACAGTCCCTAACTATGGCTACACCTTC. It specifies CASSYSSTVPNYGYTF.

On this clone itself: Distinct nucleotide sequences in the sample also encode this CDR3. The chain couples TRBV7-2 to TRBJ1-1; 10 bases fit TRBD1. V trimming: 3 bases; J trimming: 6 bases; junction bases outside the gene matches: 1. Germline V lookup: CDR1 SGHTA, CDR2 FQGNSA. CDR3 length: 13 residues. CDR3: CASSFGTGAEAFF. The DNA for the CDR3 is TGTGCCAGCAGCTTTGGGACAGGGGCTGAAGCTTTCTTT.

This clone was observed once. The rearrangement links TRBV7-3 to TRBJ2-6; D is perhaps TRBD1 or TRBD2 (5 bases each). V lost 6 bases to trimming and J lost 0 bases, with 15 bases between them. This CDR3 spans 17 amino acids. The germline CDR1 and CDR2 sequences are SGHTA and FQGTGA. CDR3 in amino acids: CASRRAGGYSGANVLTF. The DNA of the CDR3 is TGTGCCAGCAGAAGGGCTGGGGGATACTCTGGGGCCAACGTCCTGACTTTC.

The chain couples TRBV30 to TRBJ2-1; D may be TRBD2 (6 bases). The CDR3 length is 14 residues. The V gene lost 7 bases and the J gene lost 4 bases, with 17 bases spanning the gap. Germline values: CDR1 GTSNPN, CDR2 SVGIG (reference sequence). The CDR3 protein is CAFQPDGRYNEQFF. The CDR3 coding sequence is TGTGCCTTCCAGCCGGACGGGAGATACAATGAGCAGTTCTTC.

The chain couples TRBV5-1 to TRBJ1-1, with 7 bases matching TRBD1. The V segment lost 3 bases and the J segment 2 bases; nucleotides outside the gene matches: 4. From germline, CDR1 is SGHRS and CDR2 YFSETQ. CDR3 length: 14 residues. As DNA, the CDR3 is TGCGCCAGCAGCTACGGGACAGACAACACTGAAGCTTTCTTT. Translated: CASSYGTDNTEAFF. The variable domain in full, with the rest retrieved from reference TRBV5-1 and TRBJ1-1, is KAGVTQTPRYLIKTRGQQVTLSCSPISGHRSVSWYQQTPGQGLQFLFEYFSETQRNKGNFPGRFSGRQFSNSRSEMNVSTLELGDSALYLCASSYGTDNTEAFFGQGTRLTVV.

V usage is TRBV7-9 and J usage is TRBJ1-6; unclear D gene. The CDR3 sequence is 13 residues long. Trimming left V 2 bases short and J 6 bases short, with 5 bases between. The germline V gene has CDR1 SEHNR and CDR2 FQNEAQ (reference sequence). The CDR3 sequence: CASSLNTNSPLHF. The CDR3 nucleotides are TGTGCCAGCAGCTTAAATACTAATTCACCCCTCCACTTT.

The chain carries TRBV15 and TRBJ2-3, with TRBD1 matching 10 bases. Germline V lookup: CDR1 LNHNV, CDR2 YYDKDF (reference sequence). This CDR3 contains 16 residues. The J segment lost 0 bases and the V segment lost 7 bases, leaving 7 bases of the junction unmatched. DNA for the CDR3: TGTGCCACCAAAGCGCCGGGACAGGGGAGCACAGATACGCAGTATTTT. Residues: CATKAPGQGSTDTQYF.

This clone was detected only once. This CDR3 reads CASSRLTYEQYF. The CDR3 coding sequence is TGTGCCAGCAGTCGGCTGACCTACGAGCAGTACTTC. The chain links TRBV12-3 or TRBV12-4 to TRBJ2-7; D remains ambiguous. CDR3 size: 12 residues. Trimming cost V 5 bases and J 2 bases, with 7 bases left between them.

The genes are TRBV5-6 and TRBJ2-5; 8 bases fit TRBD1. V gave up 4 bases and J gave up 5 bases; unmatched junction bases: 22. The CDR3 is 19 residues long. Germline CDR1 and CDR2: SGHDT and YYEEEE. The CDR3 nucleotides are TGTGCCAGCAGCCCGACACTCTCGTTCAGGGGGCCGGAGGGGGAGACCCAGTACTTC. Protein sequence: CASSPTLSFRGPEGETQYF.

The CDR3 DNA reads TGCAGCCTACGAACAGGGAGGCGGTCTGAAGCTTTCTTT. Its translation is CSLRTGRRSEAFF. The chain joins TRBV29-1 to TRBJ1-1, with D perhaps TRBD1 (6 bases). The CDR3 has 13 amino acids. The germline CDR1 and CDR2 sequences are SQVTM and ANQGSEA. V was trimmed by 8 bases and J by 6 bases, leaving 19 bases between them. Using reference TRBV29-1 and TRBJ1-1 for the parts outside the CDR3, the full variable domain is SAVISQKPSRDICQRGTSLTIQCQVDSQVTMMFWYRQQPGQSLTLIATANQGSEATYESGFVIDKFPISRPNLTFSTLTVSNMSPEDSSIYLCSLRTGRRSEAFFGQGTRLTVV.

The V gene is TRBV14, the J gene TRBJ2-3; D is tentatively TRBD1 or TRBD2 (5 bases each). Trimming stripped 4 bases from V and 4 bases from J, with 15 bases between. This CDR3 contains 15 residues. CDR1 is SGHDN and CDR2 is FVKESK in the germline V gene. The CDR3 is CASSLGVTVSDTQYF. Here the CDR3 DNA reads TGTGCCAGCAGCCTGGGGGTGACTGTGTCAGATACGCAGTATTTT.

The rearrangement joins TRBV2 to TRBJ2-5; a weak D match, TRBD1 (6 bases). Trimming took off 6 bases at V and 2 bases at J, with 13 bases between the two ends. This CDR3 comprises 14 residues. Looked up from germline, CDR1 is SNHLY and CDR2 is FYNNEI. The CDR3 nucleotides are TGTGCCAGCAGCCTACAGGGCGGTCAAGAGACCCAGTACTTC. Protein sequence: CASSLQGGQETQYF.

The chain couples TRBV6-2 or TRBV6-3 to TRBJ1-5; a weak D match, TRBD1 (5 bases). This CDR3 is built from 20 residues. V dropped 4 bases and J dropped 3 bases, with 28 bases sitting between them. Germline loops: CDR1 MNHEY, CDR2 SVGEGT. Written as DNA, the CDR3 is TGTGCCAGCAGTTGGGGGTTGGGGGGTTTGACAAGGGTTTACAATCAGCCCCAGCATTTT. This codes for CASSWGLGGLTRVYNQPQHF.

V is TRBV6-4 and J is TRBJ1-2; TRBD1 matches at 11 bases. CDR1 is MRHNA, CDR2 SNTAGT, per germline. This CDR3 region has 16 residues. With V trimmed by 4 bases and J by 5 bases, 9 bases remained unmatched. DNA of the CDR3: TGTGCCAGCAGTGCCACCGGACAGGGGGCAATATATGGCTACACCTTC. It specifies CASSATGQGAIYGYTF.

This chain uses TRBV7-3 with TRBJ1-2; D perhaps matches TRBD1 (5 bases). CDR3 size: 15 residues. Trimming took 5 bases from V and 6 from J, leaving 19 bases between them. From germline, CDR1 is SGHTA and CDR2 FQGTGA. Here the CDR3 DNA reads TGTGCCAGCAGCATCTGGACACCTGATAAGGATGGCTACACCTTC. Its protein product is CASSIWTPDKDGYTF.